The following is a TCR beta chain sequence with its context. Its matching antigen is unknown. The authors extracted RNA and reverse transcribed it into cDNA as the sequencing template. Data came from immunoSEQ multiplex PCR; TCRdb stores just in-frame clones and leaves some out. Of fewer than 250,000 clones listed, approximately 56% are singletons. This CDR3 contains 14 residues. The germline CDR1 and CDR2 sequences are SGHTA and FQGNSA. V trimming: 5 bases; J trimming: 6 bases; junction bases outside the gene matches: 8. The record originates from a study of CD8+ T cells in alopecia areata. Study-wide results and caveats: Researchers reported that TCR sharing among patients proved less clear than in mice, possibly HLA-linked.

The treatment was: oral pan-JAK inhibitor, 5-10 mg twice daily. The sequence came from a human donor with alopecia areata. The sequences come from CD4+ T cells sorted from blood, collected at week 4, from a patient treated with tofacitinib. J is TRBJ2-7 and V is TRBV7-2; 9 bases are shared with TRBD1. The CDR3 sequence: CASSPYRGPAEQYF. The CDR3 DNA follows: TGTGCCAGCAGCCCCTACAGGGGGCCCGCCGAGCAGTACTTC.